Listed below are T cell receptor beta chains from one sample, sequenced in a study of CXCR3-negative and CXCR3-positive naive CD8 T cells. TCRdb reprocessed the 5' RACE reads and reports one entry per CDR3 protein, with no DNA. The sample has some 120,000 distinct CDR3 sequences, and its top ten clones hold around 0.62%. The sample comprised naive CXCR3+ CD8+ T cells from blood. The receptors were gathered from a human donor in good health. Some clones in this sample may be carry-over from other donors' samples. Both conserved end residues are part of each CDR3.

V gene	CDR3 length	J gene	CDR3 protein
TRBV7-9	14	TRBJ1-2	CASSLPQQAYGYTF
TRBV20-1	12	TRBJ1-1	CSAREGAWEAFF
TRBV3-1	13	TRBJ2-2	CASSQDPDPELFF
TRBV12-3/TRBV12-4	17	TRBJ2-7	CASSPIGPGTGGLEQYF
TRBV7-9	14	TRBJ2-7	CASSKPGAPETQYF
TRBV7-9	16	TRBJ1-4	CASSLPRGATNEKLFF
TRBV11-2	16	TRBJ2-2	CASSPPTGTSTGELFF
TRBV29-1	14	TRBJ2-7	CSVSSGALGPGQYF
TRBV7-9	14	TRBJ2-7	CASSLPGTDYEQYF
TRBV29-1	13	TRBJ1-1	CSVVYPTVPEAFF
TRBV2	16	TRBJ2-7	CATFGEDGASSYEQYF
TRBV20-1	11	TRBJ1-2	CSVRLPQGYTF
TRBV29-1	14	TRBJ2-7	CSGRLAGGAYEQYF
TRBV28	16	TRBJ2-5	CASSSSTSGVQETQYF
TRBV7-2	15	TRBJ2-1	CASSRGGLKGNEQLF
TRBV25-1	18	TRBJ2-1	CASSDLITSGGVVNEQFF
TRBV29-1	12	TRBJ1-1	CSVLAENTEAFF
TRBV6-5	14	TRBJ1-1	CASSLGLGNTEAFF
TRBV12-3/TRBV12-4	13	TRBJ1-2	CASSPGRHYGYTF
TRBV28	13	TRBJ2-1	CASSLGVYNEQFF
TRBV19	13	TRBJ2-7	CASSMVSSYEQYF
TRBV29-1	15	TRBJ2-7	CSVVRGTGNPYEQYF